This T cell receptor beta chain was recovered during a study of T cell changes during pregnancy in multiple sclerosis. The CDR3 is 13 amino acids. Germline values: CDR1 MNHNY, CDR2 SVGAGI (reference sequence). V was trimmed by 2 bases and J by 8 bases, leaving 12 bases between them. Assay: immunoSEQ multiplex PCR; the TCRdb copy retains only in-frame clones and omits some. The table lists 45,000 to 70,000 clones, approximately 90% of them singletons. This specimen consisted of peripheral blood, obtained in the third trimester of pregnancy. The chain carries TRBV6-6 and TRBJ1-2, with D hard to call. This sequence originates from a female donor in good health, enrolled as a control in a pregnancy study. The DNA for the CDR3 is TGTGCCAGCAGTTACGGGTCGGACTTAGGCTACACCTTC. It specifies CASSYGSDLGYTF.